Following are 30 T cell receptor beta chains from one sample sequenced in a study of cytomegalovirus exposure and HLA in healthy donors. The PCR used 60 Vbeta and 13 Jbeta primers. Sequencing was performed with immunoSEQ multiplex PCR; in TCRdb, only in-frame clones are kept and a portion is missing. The table has some 130,000 clones, roughly 8.8% seen once. Sequencing used PBMCs. Receptors originate from a woman aged 40 to 55 in good health and CMV-seropositive.

This clone was detected a few times. The chain joins TRBV5-6 to TRBJ2-1; 7 bases line up with TRBD1. Germline V gene sequence: CDR1 SGHDT, CDR2 YYEEEE. The ends lost 3 bases at V and 7 bases at J; junction bases unmatched: 10. CDR3 length: 15 amino acids. CDR3 protein: CASSSQGWDQNEQFF. Written as DNA, the CDR3 is TGTGCCAGCAGCTCACAGGGGTGGGACCAAAATGAGCAGTTCTTC.

This clone was seen a few times. V usage is TRBV2 and J usage is TRBJ2-4; D possibly corresponds to TRBD1 (6 bases). Germline V lookup: CDR1 SNHLY, CDR2 FYNNEI. V shed 5 bases and J shed 8 bases, with 13 bases lying between them. This CDR3 is built from 13 residues. The CDR3 nucleotides are TGTGCCAGCAGTACAGGGCTGGGAGACATTCAGTACTTC. Protein product: CASSTGLGDIQYF.

The chain has TRBV19 and TRBJ1-4; D gene unclear. The CDR3 loop spans 12 amino acids. Looked up from germline, CDR1 is LNHDA and CDR2 is SQIVND (reference sequence). Trimming left V 1 base short and J 8 bases short, with 5 bases between. The CDR3 protein is CASSIGREKLFF. CDR3 DNA sequence: TGTGCCAGTAGTATAGGGAGAGAAAAACTGTTTTTT.

This clone came up a few times. CDR3 in amino acids: CASSARANNSPLHF. The CDR3 bases are TGTGCCAGCAGTGCCAGGGCCAATAATTCACCCCTCCACTTT. The chain joins TRBV6-4 to TRBJ1-6, with D possibly matching TRBD1 (5 bases). V was clipped by 4 bases and J by 5 bases, with 9 bases between them. The CDR3 runs to 14 residues. Germline lookup yields CDR1 MRHNA and CDR2 SNTAGT.

This clone was recorded a few times. This chain uses TRBV9 with TRBJ1-4; a weak D match, TRBD1 (5 bases). The CDR3 has 15 residues. Between the trimmed V and J ends, which lost 1 base and 7 bases, there was a span of 14 bases. Germline assignment: CDR1 SGDLS and CDR2 YYNGEE. The CDR3 spells CASSVYQGESEKLFF. CDR3 nucleotide sequence: TGTGCCAGCAGCGTATATCAGGGTGAGTCTGAAAAACTGTTTTTT.

This clone has just a few counts. The chain employs TRBV5-1 and TRBJ1-2, with 8 bases lining up with TRBD1. The junction had 11 bases not matched to a gene; V was cut back by 6 bases and J by 7 bases. CDR1 is SGHRS and CDR2 is YFSETQ in the germline V gene. CDR3 length: 14 residues. CDR3: CASTQGQEGFGYTF. DNA for the CDR3: TGCGCCAGCACCCAGGGACAGGAAGGTTTTGGCTACACCTTC.

This clone was detected a few times. The chain uses TRBV29-1 and TRBJ2-3; 7 positions agree with TRBD1. There are 12 residues in the CDR3. V shed 5 bases and J 9 bases; nucleotides not matched to a gene: 8. The germline V gene encodes CDR1 SQVTM and CDR2 ANQGSEA. CDR3: CSVLRDSRTQYF. The CDR3 DNA reads TGCAGCGTTTTACGGGACAGCCGAACGCAGTATTTT.

The gene calls are TRBV11-2 and TRBJ2-2; tentative D call: TRBD1 (6 bases). This CDR3 spans 15 amino acids. V was shortened by 5 bases and J by 2 bases, with 12 bases between the two germline ends. Germline-derived CDR1 and CDR2 are SGHAT and FQNNGV. The CDR3 spells CASSEGQLNTGELFF. CDR3 coding DNA: TGTGCCAGCAGCGAAGGACAGTTAAACACCGGGGAGCTGTTTTTT. Full variable domain (missing parts from reference TRBV11-2 and TRBJ2-2): EAGVAQSPRYKIIEKRQSVAFWCNPISGHATLYWYQQILGQGPKLLIQFQNNGVVDDSQLPKDRFSAERLKGVDSTLKIQPAKLEDSAVYLCASSEGQLNTGELFFGEGSRLTVL.

J is TRBJ1-5 and V is TRBV6-5; D is ambiguous. V lost 5 bases and J lost 6, with 11 bases in between. This CDR3 comprises 13 residues. Germline V gene lookup returns CDR1 MNHEY and CDR2 SVGAGI. CDR3 bases: TGTGCCAGCAGTAAGAAAGCGACTCAGCCCCAGCATTTT. This encodes CASSKKATQPQHF.

The chain carries TRBV7-8 and TRBJ1-1; the D gene is possibly TRBD1 (5 bases). Trimming removed 6 bases from V and 0 bases from J, with 11 bases in between. The CDR3 has 14 amino acids. From germline, CDR1 is SGHVS and CDR2 FQNEAQ. The CDR3 loop reads CASRWLGVNTEAFF. The CDR3 DNA reads as TGTGCCAGCAGGTGGCTAGGGGTGAACACTGAAGCTTTCTTT. The complete variable domain, with remaining parts taken from reference TRBV7-8 and TRBJ1-1, reads GAGVSQSPRYKVAKRGQDVALRCDPISGHVSLFWYQQALGQGPEFLTYFQNEAQLDKSGLPSDRFFAERPEGSVSTLKIQRTQQEDSAVYLCASRWLGVNTEAFFGQGTRLTVV.

This clone showed up just a few times. The J gene is TRBJ1-3, the V gene TRBV12-5, with D possibly being TRBD1 (5 bases). CDR1 LGHNT and CDR2 FRNRAP come from the germline V gene. The V gene lost 1 base and the J gene lost 0 bases, with 13 bases spanning the gap. This CDR3 spans 17 amino acids. The CDR3 loop reads CASGLDSLQGSGNTIYF. The DNA of the CDR3 is TGTGCTAGTGGTTTGGACTCCCTTCAGGGCTCTGGAAACACCATATATTTT.

The CDR3 protein is CASSTRNTEAFF. CDR3 nucleotide sequence: TGTGCCAGCAGTACCAGAAACACTGAAGCTTTCTTT. The chain uses TRBV6-6 and TRBJ1-1, with no clear D. The CDR3 covers 12 residues. V was cut by 5 bases and J by 2 bases, with 6 bases left in between. CDR1 MNHNY and CDR2 SVGAGI come from the germline V gene (reference sequence).

The rearrangement joins TRBV7-2 to TRBJ2-1; D perhaps matches TRBD2 (6 bases). The ends were cut back, 1 base at V and 7 bases at J, with 11 bases in the middle. Germline V gene data show CDR1 as SGHTA and CDR2 as FQGNSA. The CDR3 spans 14 residues. The CDR3 sequence: CASSLVFGGNEQFF. In DNA form, the CDR3 reads TGTGCCAGCAGCTTAGTATTCGGAGGGAATGAGCAGTTCTTC.

CDR3 residues: CASSGSGGYQETQYF. The CDR3, as DNA: TGTGCCAGCAGTGGTAGCGGGGGGTACCAAGAGACCCAGTACTTC. This rearrangement joins TRBV6-1 to TRBJ2-5; 10 bases align to TRBD2. J was trimmed by 0 bases and V by 4 bases; bases with no gene match: 2. Germline CDR1 reads MNHNS; CDR2 reads SASEGT. The CDR3 extends over 15 amino acids.

This clone was counted only a few times. The V and J genes are TRBV9 and TRBJ2-7; weak D call: TRBD2 (6 bases). The CDR3 runs 14 residues. Between the trimmed V and J ends, which lost 0 bases and 6 bases, there was a span of 13 bases. CDR1 and CDR2 (germline): SGDLS, YYNGEE. Written as DNA, the CDR3 is TGTGCCAGCAGCGTAGGGGGGGAAATGGGCGAGCAGTACTTC. It yields the protein CASSVGGEMGEQYF.

The rearrangement links TRBV21-1 to TRBJ1-4; the table's D call, TRBD1, was not checked against the DNA. TRBV21-1 is noted as a pseudogene. CDR3 size: 14 residues. The CDR3 spells CASSNFGRGEKLFF. The CDR3 nucleotides read TGTGCCAGCAGCAATTTTGGCAGGGGTGAAAAACTGTTTTTT.

The chain employs TRBV4-2 and TRBJ2-3, with D tentatively TRBD2 (5 bases). This CDR3 has 14 residues. Looked up from germline, CDR1 is LGHNA and CDR2 is YNFKEQ. V lost 0 bases and J 6 bases, leaving 10 bases between the germline ends. The CDR3: CASSQDLGGDTQYF. The CDR3 DNA reads TGTGCCAGCAGCCAAGATCTCGGCGGGGATACGCAGTATTTT.

Only a few counts were recorded for this clone. The chain recombines TRBV7-9 with TRBJ1-1; tentative D call: TRBD1 (6 bases). This CDR3 is built from 15 residues. The germline V gene encodes CDR1 SEHNR and CDR2 FQNEAQ (reference sequence). The V end lost 1 base, the J end lost 6 bases, and 15 bases lay between the germline ends. DNA for the CDR3: TGTGCCAGCAGCTTAGGTCAGGGGCGACCACCTGAAGCTTTCTTT. It translates to CASSLGQGRPPEAFF.

V is TRBV6-6 and J is TRBJ2-1; 8 positions match TRBD1. This CDR3 comprises 12 residues. Germline loops: CDR1 MNHNY, CDR2 SVGAGI (reference sequence). The V segment lost 5 bases and the J segment 12 bases; nucleotides outside the gene matches: 6. The chain's CDR3 is CASSPDRDVQFF. In DNA, the CDR3 is TGTGCCAGCAGTCCGGACAGGGATGTGCAGTTCTTC.

V is TRBV5-5 and J is TRBJ1-3; D is possibly TRBD1 (6 bases). V was pared by 4 bases and J by 3 bases, with 14 bases between. Germline values: CDR1 SGHKS, CDR2 YYEKEE (reference sequence). CDR3 length: 15 amino acids. The CDR3 loop is CASSVYQGIGNTIYF. The CDR3 DNA follows: TGTGCCAGCAGCGTCTATCAGGGGATTGGAAACACCATATATTTT.

A few counts support this clone. The chain links TRBV10-2 to TRBJ2-5; D perhaps matches TRBD1 (6 bases). This CDR3 has 13 residues. V was clipped by 9 bases and J by 0 bases, with 11 bases between them. Per germline, CDR1 WSHSY and CDR2 SAAADI. The CDR3 sequence: CASRQEYQETQYF. As DNA, the CDR3 is TGCGCCAGTCGACAGGAGTACCAAGAGACCCAGTACTTC.

This clone was found a few times. The chain uses TRBV7-7 and TRBJ2-1; D call uncertain. Germline loops: CDR1 SSHAT, CDR2 FNYEAQ (reference sequence). CDR3 length: 13 amino acids. Deletions cut 5 bases from V and 2 bases from J, with 7 bases between. The CDR3 loop reads CASSPTAYNEQFF. CDR3 nucleotide sequence: TGTGCCAGCAGCCCCACAGCCTACAATGAGCAGTTCTTC.

This clone was observed a few times. The CDR3 spells CASSLEDGTLYGYTF. CDR3 in DNA: TGCGCCAGCAGCTTGGAGGACGGGACACTCTATGGCTACACCTTC. The V call is TRBV5-1, the J call TRBJ1-2, with D possibly matching TRBD1 (6 bases). The CDR3 totals 15 residues. With 0 bases removed from V and 4 bases from J, the gap between germline ends came to 13 bases. In germline, CDR1 is SGHRS, CDR2 YFSETQ.

The rearrangement links TRBV6-5 to TRBJ1-2; 8 nucleotides align to TRBD1. CDR1 is MNHEY and CDR2 is SVGAGI in the germline V gene. This CDR3 contains 16 residues. J lost 4 bases, V lost 1 base, and 8 bases had no gene match. The CDR3, as DNA: TGTGCCAGCAGTTACTTGGGGACAGGATTGATCTATGGCTACACCTTC. Translating gives CASSYLGTGLIYGYTF.

The J gene is TRBJ2-3, the V gene TRBV5-4; D is perhaps TRBD1 (6 bases). The ends were cut back, 2 bases at V and 0 bases at J, with 10 bases in the middle. The CDR3 consists of 15 residues. Germline assignment: CDR1 SGHNT and CDR2 YYREEE (reference sequence). CDR3 loop: CASSLAGASTDTQYF. CDR3 nucleotide sequence: TGTGCCAGCAGCTTAGCAGGGGCTAGCACAGATACGCAGTATTTT.

This clone has just a few counts. The CDR3 loop reads CASGLRSGGSTDTQYF. The CDR3 DNA sequence: TGTGCTAGTGGTTTGCGAAGCGGGGGAAGCACAGATACGCAGTATTTT. The rearrangement joins TRBV12-5 to TRBJ2-3; 8 nucleotides match TRBD2. V dropped 2 bases and J dropped 0; count of bases not matched to a gene: 4. CDR3 length: 16 amino acids. CDR1 LGHNT and CDR2 FRNRAP come from the germline V gene.

This clone was detected a few times. The rearrangement uses TRBV25-1 and TRBJ1-4; D not certain. CDR3 length: 15 amino acids. The V gene lost 3 bases and the J gene lost 8 bases, with 16 bases spanning the gap. From germline, CDR1 is MGHDK and CDR2 SYGVNS. This CDR3 is CASSEVGRIGEKLFF. The CDR3 DNA sequence: TGTGCCAGCAGTGAGGTGGGCAGAATCGGCGAAAAACTGTTTTTT.

The genes are TRBV7-2 and TRBJ1-4; maybe TRBD1 (5 bases). The germline V gene has CDR1 SGHTA and CDR2 FQGNSA. The CDR3 contains 15 residues. Trimming left V 2 bases short and J 1 base short, with 8 bases between. The CDR3 loop reads CASSLQGRTNEKLFF. Here the CDR3 DNA reads TGTGCCAGCAGCTTACAGGGTAGAACTAATGAAAAACTGTTTTTT.

V usage is TRBV5-1 and J usage is TRBJ1-1; 10 nucleotides line up with TRBD1. The CDR3 is 15 amino acids. In germline, CDR1 is SGHRS, CDR2 YFSETQ. After removal of 0 bases from V and 6 bases from J, the junction contained 5 bases not matched to a gene. CDR3 nucleotides: TGCGCCAGCAGCTTGGAGGGACAGGGGACCCCTGAAGCTTTCTTT. Residues: CASSLEGQGTPEAFF. Supplemented by reference TRBV5-1 and TRBJ1-1, the full variable domain reads KAGVTQTPRYLIKTRGQQVTLSCSPISGHRSVSWYQQTPGQGLQFLFEYFSETQRNKGNFPGRFSGRQFSNSRSEMNVSTLELGDSALYLCASSLEGQGTPEAFFGQGTRLTVV.

Only a few counts were recorded for this clone. V usage is TRBV5-1 and J usage is TRBJ2-7, with D possibly TRBD2 on 5 matching bases. The germline V gene has CDR1 SGHRS and CDR2 YFSETQ. CDR3 size: 17 residues. V was clipped by 3 bases and J by 3 bases, with 22 bases between them. CDR3 in DNA: TGCGCCAGCAGCTCAGGTGGATCGGGATCACTAAACTACGAGCAGTACTTC. It is translated as CASSSGGSGSLNYEQYF. The full variable domain, completed using reference TRBV5-1 and TRBJ2-7, is KAGVTQTPRYLIKTRGQQVTLSCSPISGHRSVSWYQQTPGQGLQFLFEYFSETQRNKGNFPGRFSGRQFSNSRSEMNVSTLELGDSALYLCASSSGGSGSLNYEQYFGPGTRLTVT.